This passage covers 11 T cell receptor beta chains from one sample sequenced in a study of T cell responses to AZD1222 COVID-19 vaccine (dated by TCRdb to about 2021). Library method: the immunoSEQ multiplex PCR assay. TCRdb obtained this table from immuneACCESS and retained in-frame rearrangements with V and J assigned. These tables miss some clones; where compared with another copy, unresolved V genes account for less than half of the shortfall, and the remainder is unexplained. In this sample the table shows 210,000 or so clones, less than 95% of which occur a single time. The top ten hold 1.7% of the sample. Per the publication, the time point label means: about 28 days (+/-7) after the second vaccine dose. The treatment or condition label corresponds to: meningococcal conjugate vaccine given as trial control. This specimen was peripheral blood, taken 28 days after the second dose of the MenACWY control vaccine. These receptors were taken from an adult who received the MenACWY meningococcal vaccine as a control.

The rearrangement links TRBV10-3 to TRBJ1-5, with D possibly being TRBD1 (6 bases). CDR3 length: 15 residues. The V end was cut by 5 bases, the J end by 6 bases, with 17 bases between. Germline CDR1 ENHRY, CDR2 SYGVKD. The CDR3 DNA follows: TGTGCCATCAGTTTAGAACAGGGACCTGGTCAGCCCCAGCATTTT. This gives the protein CAISLEQGPGQPQHF.

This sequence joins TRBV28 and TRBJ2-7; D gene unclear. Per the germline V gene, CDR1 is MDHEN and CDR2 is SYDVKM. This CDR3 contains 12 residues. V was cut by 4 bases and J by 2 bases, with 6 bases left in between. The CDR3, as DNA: TGTGCCAGCAGTTCAGCACCCTACGAGCAGTACTTC. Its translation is CASSSAPYEQYF.

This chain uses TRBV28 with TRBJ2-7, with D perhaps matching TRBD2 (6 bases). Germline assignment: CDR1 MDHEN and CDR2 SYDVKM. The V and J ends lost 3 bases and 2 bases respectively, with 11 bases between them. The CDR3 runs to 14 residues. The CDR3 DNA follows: TGTGCCAGCAGTTTCTCGGGGGAAGCCTACGAGCAGTACTTC. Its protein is CASSFSGEAYEQYF.

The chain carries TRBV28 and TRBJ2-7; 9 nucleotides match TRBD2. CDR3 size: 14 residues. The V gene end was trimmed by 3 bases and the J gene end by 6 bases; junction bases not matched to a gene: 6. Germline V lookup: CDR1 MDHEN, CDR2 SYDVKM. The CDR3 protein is CASSFGGGGGEQYF. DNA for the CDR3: TGTGCCAGCAGTTTTGGCGGGGGGGGAGGCGAGCAGTACTTC.

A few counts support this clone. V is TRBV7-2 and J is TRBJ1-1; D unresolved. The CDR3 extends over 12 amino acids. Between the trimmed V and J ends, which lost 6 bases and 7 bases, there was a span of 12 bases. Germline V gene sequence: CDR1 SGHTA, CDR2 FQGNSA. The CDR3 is CASRPPNIEAFF. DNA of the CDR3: TGTGCCAGCAGACCCCCTAATATTGAAGCTTTCTTT. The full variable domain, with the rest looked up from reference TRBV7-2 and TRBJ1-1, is GAGVSQSPSNKVTEKGKDVELRCDPISGHTALYWYRQSLGQGLEFLIYFQGNSAPDKSGLPSDRFSAERTGGSVSTLTIQRTQQEDSAVYLCASRPPNIEAFFGQGTRLTVV.

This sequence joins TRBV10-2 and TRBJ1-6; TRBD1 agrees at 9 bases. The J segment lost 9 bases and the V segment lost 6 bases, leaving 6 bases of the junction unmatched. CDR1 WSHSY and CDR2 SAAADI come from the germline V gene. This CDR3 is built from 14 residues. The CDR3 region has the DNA TGCGCCAGCAGGACGGGACAGGGTGGTTCACCCCTCCACTTT. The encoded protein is CASRTGQGGSPLHF.

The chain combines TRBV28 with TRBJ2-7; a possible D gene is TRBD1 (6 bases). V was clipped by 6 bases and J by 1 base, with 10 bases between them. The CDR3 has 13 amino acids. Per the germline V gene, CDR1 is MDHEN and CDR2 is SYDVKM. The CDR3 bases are TGTGCCAGCAGCGTACAGGGTTCCTACGAGCAGTACTTC. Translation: CASSVQGSYEQYF. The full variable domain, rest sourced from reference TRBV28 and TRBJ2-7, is DVKVTQSSRYLVKRTGEKVFLECVQDMDHENMFWYRQDPGLGLRLIYFSYDVKMKEKGDIPEGYSVSREKKERFSLILESASTNQTSMYLCASSVQGSYEQYFGPGTRLTVT.

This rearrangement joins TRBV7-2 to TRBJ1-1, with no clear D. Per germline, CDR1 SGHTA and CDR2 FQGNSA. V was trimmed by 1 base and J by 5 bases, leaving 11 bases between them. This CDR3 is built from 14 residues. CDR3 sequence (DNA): TGTGCCAGCAGCTTAGGGCAGTTAGGAACTGAAGCTTTCTTT. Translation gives CASSLGQLGTEAFF.

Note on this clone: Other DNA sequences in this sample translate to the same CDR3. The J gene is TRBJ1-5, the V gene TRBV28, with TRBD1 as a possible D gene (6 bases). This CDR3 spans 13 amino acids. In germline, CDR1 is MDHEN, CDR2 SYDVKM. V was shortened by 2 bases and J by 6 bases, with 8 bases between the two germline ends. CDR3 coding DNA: TGTGCCAGCAGTTTAGGGGGCGTTCAGCCCCAGCATTTT. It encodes CASSLGGVQPQHF.

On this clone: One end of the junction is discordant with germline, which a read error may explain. This CDR3 reads CASTLDGANTGELFF. The CDR3 nucleotides are TGCGCCAGCACCTTGGACGGCGCGAACACCGGGGAGCTGTTTTTT. V is TRBV5-1 and J is TRBJ2-2; D not certain. The germline V gene encodes CDR1 SGHRS and CDR2 YFSETQ. The CDR3 is 15 amino acids.

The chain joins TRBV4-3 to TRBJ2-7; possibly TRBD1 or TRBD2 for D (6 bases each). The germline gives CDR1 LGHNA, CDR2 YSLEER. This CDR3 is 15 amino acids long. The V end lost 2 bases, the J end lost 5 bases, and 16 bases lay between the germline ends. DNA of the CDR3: TGCGCCAGCAGCCAACAATGGGGGGCTCGTCACGAGCAGTACTTC. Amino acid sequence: CASSQQWGARHEQYF.